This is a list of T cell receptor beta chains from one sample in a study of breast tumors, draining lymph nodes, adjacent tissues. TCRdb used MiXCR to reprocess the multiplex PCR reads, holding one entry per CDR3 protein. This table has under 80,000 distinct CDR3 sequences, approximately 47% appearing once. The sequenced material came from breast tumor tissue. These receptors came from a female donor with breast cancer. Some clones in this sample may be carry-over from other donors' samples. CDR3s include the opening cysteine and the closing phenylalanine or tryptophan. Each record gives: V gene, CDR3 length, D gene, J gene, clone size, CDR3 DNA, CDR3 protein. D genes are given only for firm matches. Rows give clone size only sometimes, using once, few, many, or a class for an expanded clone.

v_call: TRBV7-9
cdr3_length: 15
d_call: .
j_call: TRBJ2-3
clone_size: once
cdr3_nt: TGTGCCAGCAGCTTTTTGGGGCGCAGCACAGATGCGCAGCACTTT
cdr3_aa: CASSFLGRSTDAQHF

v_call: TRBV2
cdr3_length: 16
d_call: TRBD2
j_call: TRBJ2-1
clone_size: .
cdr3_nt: TGTGCCAGCAGAGTTGCGGGGGGGCCCTCGTACAATGAGCAGTTCTTC
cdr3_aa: CASRVAGGPSYNEQFF

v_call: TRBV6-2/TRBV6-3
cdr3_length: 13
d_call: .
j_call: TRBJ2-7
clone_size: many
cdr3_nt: TGTGCCAGCAGTCACCTGAGGGCAGATGGGCAGTACTTC
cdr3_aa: CASSHLRADGQYF

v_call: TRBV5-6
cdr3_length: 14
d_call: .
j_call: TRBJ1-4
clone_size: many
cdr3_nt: TGTGCCAGCAGCTTCAGACAGCACAATGAAAAACTGTTTTTT
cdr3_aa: CASSFRQHNEKLFF

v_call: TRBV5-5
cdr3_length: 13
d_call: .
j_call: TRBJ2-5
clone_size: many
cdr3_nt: TGTGCCAGCAGCTTGATGGGGCGGGAGACCCAGTACTTC
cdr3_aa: CASSLMGRETQYF

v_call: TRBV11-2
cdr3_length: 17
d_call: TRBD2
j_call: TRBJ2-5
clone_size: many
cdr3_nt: TGTGCCAGCAGCTTCCACGTAGCGGGGGGGGCCCTGGAGACCCAGTACTTC
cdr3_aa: CASSFHVAGGALETQYF

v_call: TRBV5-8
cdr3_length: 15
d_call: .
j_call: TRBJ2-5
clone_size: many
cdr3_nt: TGTGCCAGCAGCTTGGATGAGGCGCTTGGGGAGACCCAGTACTTC
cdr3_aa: CASSLDEALGETQYF

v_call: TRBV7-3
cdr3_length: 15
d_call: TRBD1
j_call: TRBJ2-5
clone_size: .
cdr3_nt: TGTGCCAGCAGCTTGGACAGGGGCATAGGGGAGACCCAGTACTTC
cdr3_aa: CASSLDRGIGETQYF

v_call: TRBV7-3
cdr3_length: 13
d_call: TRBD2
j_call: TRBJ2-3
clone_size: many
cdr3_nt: TGTGCCAGCAGCCTAGCGGGAGCTAATAAGCAGTATTTT
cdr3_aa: CASSLAGANKQYF

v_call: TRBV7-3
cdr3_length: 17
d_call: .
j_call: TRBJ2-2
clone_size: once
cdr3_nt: TGTGCCAGCAGCTTAGGGCCCTACCATTCCTACACCGGGGAGCTGTTTTTT
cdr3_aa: CASSLGPYHSYTGELFF

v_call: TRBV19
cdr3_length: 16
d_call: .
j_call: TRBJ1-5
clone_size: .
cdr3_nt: TGTGCCAGTAGTGGGGGGGATGGCTTAAGCAATCAGCCCCAGCATTTT
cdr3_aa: CASSGGDGLSNQPQHF

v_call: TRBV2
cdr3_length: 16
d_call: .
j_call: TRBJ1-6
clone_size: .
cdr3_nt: TGTGCCAGCAGTGAAGGGGCAGGGCCGTATAATTCACCCCTCCACTTT
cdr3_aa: CASSEGAGPYNSPLHF

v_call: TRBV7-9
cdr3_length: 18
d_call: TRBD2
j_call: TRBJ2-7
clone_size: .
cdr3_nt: TGTGCCAGCAGCTGGGGGGGTTCATACGAGCGGGAGTTCCACGAGCAGTACTTC
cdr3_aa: CASSWGGSYEREFHEQYF

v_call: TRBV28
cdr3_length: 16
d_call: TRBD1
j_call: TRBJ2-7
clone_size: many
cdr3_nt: TGTGCCAGCAGAGCCCCCGGGACAGCGAACTCCTACGAGCAGTACTTC
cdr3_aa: CASRAPGTANSYEQYF

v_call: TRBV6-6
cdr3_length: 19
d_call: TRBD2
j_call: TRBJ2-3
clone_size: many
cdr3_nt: TGTGCCAGCAGTTACCCCATGGGGGCTAGCGGGAGAAGCACAGATACGCAGTATTTT
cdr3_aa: CASSYPMGASGRSTDTQYF

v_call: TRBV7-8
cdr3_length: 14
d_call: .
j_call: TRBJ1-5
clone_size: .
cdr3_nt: TGTGCCAGCAGAGAGAGGGGCCCCAGTCAGCCCCAGCATTTT
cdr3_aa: CASRERGPSQPQHF

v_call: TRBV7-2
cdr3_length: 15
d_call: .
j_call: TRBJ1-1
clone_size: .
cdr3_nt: TGTGCCAGCAGCTCAGACGGCAGCATGAACACTGAAGCTTTCTTT
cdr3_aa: CASSSDGSMNTEAFF

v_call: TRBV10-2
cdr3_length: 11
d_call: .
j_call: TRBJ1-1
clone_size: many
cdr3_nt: TGCGCCAGCAGTGAGAACAGCGGTGATTTCTTT
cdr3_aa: CASSENSGDFF

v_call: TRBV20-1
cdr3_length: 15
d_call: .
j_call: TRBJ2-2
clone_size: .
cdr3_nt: TGCAGTGCTAGGGCCGGGACGGTGAACACCGGGGAGCCGTTTTTT
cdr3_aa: CSARAGTVNTGEPFF

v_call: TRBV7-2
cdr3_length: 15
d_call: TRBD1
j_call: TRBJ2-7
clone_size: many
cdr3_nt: TGTGCCAGCAGCCTTCAACCCGGACAGGGGAGCGAGCAGTACTTC
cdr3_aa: CASSLQPGQGSEQYF

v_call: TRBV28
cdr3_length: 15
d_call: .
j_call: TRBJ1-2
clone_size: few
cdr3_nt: TGTGCCAGCAGTTTAGAGTTCACGACGGAGCTTGGCTACACCTTC
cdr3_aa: CASSLEFTTELGYTF

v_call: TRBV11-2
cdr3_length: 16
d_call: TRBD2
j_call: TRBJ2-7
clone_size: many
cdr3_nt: TGTGCCAGCAGCTTAGTAGCGGGAGGGCCTCTTTACGAGCAGTACTTC
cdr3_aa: CASSLVAGGPLYEQYF

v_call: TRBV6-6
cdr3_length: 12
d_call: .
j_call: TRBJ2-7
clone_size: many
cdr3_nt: TGTGCCAGCAGTCCCAGGCCGGGGGAGCAGTACTTC
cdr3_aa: CASSPRPGEQYF

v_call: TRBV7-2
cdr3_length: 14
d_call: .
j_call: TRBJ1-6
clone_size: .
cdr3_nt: TGTGCCAGCAGCCAGCGGGTGGGGGGGTCACCCCTCCACTTT
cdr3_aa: CASSQRVGGSPLHF

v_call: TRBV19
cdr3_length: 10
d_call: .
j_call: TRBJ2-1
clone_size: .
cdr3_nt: TGTGCCAGCGCCGGGAATGAGCAGTTCTTC
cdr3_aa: CASAGNEQFF

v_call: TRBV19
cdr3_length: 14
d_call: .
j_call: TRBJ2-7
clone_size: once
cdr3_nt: TGTGCCAGTAGTCCGCTTGACAGAACCTACGAGCAGTACTTC
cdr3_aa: CASSPLDRTYEQYF

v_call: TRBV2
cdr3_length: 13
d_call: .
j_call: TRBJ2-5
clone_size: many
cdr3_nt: TGTGCCAGCAGTTTGGGACAAAGAGAGACCCAGTACTTC
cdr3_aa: CASSLGQRETQYF

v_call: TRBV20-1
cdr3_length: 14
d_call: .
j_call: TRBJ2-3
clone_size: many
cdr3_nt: TGCAGTGCAAAAAGGACGGCGAGCACAGATACGCAGTATTTT
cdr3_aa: CSAKRTASTDTQYF

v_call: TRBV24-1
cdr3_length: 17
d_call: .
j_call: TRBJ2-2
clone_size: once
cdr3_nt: TGTGCCACCAGTGTTCCGCTGGCGACCCCGAACACCGGGGAGCTGTTTTTT
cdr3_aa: CATSVPLATPNTGELFF

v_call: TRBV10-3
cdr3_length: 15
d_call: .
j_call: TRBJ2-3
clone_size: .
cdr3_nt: TGTGCCATCAGTGAGCGGCAGGGAGTCACAGATACGCAGTATTTT
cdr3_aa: CAISERQGVTDTQYF

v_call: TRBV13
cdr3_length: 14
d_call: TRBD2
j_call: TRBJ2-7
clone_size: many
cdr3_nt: TGTGCCAGCAGCTCCCTCGGGGGACTAAATGAGCAGTACTTC
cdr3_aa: CASSSLGGLNEQYF

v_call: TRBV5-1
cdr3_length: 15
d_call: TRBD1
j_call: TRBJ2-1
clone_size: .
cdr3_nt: TGCGCCTGCAGCCCCGGACAGGGGGGTGGCAATGAGCAGTTCTTC
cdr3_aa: CACSPGQGGGNEQFF